This TCR beta chain appears in the sequencing data of a study of cytotoxic CD8 clonotypes in ibrutinib-treated CLL. Study overall: IGHV unmutated 17 to 18; relapsed/refractory 11; treatment-naive roughly 14. Study-level points and caveats: Increased clonality at ibrutinib response gave way to a return toward baseline at progression.

Worth noting for this clone: Its antigen is currently unknown.

Germline lookup yields CDR1 MNHEY and CDR2 SVGAGI. The germline V and J ends were trimmed by 0 bases and 0 bases, with 3 bases remaining between them. The length of the CDR3 is 15 residues. Data came from immunoSEQ multiplex PCR; TCRdb stores just in-frame clones and leaves some out. The table lists 160,000 or so clones, around 80% of them singletons. The sequence derives from a human donor with chronic lymphocytic leukemia. The input for sequencing was PBMCs, taken after 24 months of ibrutinib treatment. This sequence joins TRBV6-5 and TRBJ2-6, with D unclear. In DNA form, the CDR3 reads TGTGCCAGCAGTTACTCGACCTCTGGGGCCAACGTCCTGACTTTC. It yields the protein CASSYSTSGANVLTF.